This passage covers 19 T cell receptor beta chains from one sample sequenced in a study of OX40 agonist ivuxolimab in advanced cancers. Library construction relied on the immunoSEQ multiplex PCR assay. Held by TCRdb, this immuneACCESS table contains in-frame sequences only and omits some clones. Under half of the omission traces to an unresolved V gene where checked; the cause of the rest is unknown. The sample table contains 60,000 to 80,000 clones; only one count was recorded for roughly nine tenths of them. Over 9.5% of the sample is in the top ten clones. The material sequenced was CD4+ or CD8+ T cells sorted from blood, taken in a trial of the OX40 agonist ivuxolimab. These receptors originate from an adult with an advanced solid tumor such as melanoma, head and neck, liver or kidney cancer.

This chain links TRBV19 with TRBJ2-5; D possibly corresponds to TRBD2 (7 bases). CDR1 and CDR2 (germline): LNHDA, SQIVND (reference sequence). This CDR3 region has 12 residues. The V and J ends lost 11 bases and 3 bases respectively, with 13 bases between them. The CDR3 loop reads CASGGPEETQYF. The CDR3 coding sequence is TGTGCCTCGGGGGGCCCAGAAGAGACCCAGTACTTC.

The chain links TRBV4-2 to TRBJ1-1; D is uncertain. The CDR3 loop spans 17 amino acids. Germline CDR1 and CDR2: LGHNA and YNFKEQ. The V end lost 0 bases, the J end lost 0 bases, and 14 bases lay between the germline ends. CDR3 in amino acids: CASSQDHPPGLNTEAFF. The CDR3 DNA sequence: TGTGCCAGCAGCCAAGATCATCCCCCCGGCTTGAACACTGAAGCTTTCTTT.

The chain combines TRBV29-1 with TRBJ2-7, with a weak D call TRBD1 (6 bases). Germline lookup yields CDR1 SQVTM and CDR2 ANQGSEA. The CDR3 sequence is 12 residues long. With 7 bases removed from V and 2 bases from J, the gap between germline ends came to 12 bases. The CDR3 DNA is TGCAGCGAGACGGGACACACCTACGAGCAGTACTTC. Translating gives CSETGHTYEQYF.

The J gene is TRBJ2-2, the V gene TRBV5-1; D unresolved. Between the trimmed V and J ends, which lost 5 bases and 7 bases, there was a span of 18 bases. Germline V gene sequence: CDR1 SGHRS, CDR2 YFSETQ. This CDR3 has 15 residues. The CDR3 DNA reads TGCGCCAGCAGTAGGCCCGGTGGGATCGGCGGGGAGCTGTTTTTT. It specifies CASSRPGGIGGELFF.

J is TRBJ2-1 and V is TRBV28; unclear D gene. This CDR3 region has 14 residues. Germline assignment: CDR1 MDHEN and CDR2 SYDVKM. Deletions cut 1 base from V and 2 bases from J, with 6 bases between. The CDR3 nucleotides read TGTGCCAGCAGTTTATCGGGCGCCTACAATGAGCAGTTCTTC. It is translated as CASSLSGAYNEQFF.

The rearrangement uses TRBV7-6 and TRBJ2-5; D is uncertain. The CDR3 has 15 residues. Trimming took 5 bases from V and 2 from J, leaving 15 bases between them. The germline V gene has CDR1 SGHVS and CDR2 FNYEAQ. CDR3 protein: CASSPYRSSQETQYF. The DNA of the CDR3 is TGTGCCAGCAGCCCCTACCGTTCAAGTCAAGAGACCCAGTACTTC.

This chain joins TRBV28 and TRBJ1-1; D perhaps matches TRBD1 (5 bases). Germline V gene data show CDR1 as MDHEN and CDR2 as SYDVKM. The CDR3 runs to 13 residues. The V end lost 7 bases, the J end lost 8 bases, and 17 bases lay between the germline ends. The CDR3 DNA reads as TGTGCCAGCATTAATAGGGGACTGCAAGAAGCTTTCTTT. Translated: CASINRGLQEAFF.

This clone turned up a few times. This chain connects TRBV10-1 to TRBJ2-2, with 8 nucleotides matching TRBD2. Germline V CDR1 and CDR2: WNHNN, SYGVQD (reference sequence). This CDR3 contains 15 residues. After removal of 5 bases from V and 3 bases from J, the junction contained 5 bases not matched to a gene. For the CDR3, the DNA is TGCGCCAGCAGTCAAAGCGGGAGATACACCGGGGAGCTGTTTTTT. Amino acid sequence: CASSQSGRYTGELFF.

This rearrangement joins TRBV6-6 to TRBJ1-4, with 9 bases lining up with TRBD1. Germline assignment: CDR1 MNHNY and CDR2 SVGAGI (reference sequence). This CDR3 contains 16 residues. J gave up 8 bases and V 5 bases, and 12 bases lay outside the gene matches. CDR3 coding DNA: TGTGCCAGCAGTCTTCCAAAACAGGGGGCGACGGAAAAACTGTTTTTT. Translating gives CASSLPKQGATEKLFF.

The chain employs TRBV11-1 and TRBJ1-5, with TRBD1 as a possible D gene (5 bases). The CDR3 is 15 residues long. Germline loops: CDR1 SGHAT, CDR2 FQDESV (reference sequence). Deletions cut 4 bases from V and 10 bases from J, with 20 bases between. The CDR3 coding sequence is TGTGCCAGCAGCTCAGCGGGACTCCCGAGGGAACCCCAGCATTTT. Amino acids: CASSSAGLPREPQHF.

CDR3 sequence: CASSQVGLYTDTQYF. In DNA form, the CDR3 reads TGCGCCAGCAGCCAAGTCGGCCTATACACAGATACGCAGTATTTT. The chain employs TRBV4-1 and TRBJ2-3; D gene unclear. CDR1 and CDR2 from the germline V gene are MGHRA and YSYEKL. CDR3 length: 15 amino acids. Trimming removed 1 base from V and 2 bases from J, with 10 bases in between.

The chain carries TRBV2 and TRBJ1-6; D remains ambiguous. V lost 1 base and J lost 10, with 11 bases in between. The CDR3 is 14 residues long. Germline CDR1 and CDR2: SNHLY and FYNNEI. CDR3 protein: CASSEETKGSPLHF. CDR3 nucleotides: TGTGCCAGCAGTGAAGAGACTAAAGGGTCACCCCTCCACTTT.

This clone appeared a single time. The DNA for the CDR3 is TGTGCCAGCAGCTTGCGACCGCGCCTCTCTGGGGCCAACGTCCTGACTTTC. Protein: CASSLRPRLSGANVLTF. The V call is TRBV5-6, the J call TRBJ2-6; no firm D call. CDR1 is SGHDT, CDR2 YYEEEE, per germline. This CDR3 spans 17 amino acids. Trimming removed 1 base from V and 0 bases from J, with 11 bases in between.

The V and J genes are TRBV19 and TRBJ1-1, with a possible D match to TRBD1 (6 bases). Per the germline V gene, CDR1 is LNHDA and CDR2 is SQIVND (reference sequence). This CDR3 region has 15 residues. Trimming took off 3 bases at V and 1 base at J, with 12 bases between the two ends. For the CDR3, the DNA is TGTGCCAGTAGTATTAATGGGGGGGCGAACACTGAAGCTTTCTTT. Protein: CASSINGGANTEAFF.

CDR3 nucleotides: TGTGCCAGCAGCTTAGGGTTAAACTATGGCTACACCTTC. Its protein is CASSLGLNYGYTF. V is TRBV11-2 and J is TRBJ1-2; D gene uncertain. V gave up 1 base and J gave up 2 bases, with 5 bases separating them. The CDR3 consists of 13 residues. Per the germline V gene, CDR1 is SGHAT and CDR2 is FQNNGV.

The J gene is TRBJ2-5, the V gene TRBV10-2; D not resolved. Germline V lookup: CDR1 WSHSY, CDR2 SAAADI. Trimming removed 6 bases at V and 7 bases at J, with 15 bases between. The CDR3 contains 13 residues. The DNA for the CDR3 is TGCGCCAGCAGCGCCCAGACAAGTGGGACCCAGTACTTC. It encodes CASSAQTSGTQYF.

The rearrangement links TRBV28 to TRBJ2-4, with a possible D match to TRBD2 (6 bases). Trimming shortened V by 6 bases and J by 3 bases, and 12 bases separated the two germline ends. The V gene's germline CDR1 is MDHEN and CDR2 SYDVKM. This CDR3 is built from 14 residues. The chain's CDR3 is CASRRFGSKNIQYF. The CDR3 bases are TGTGCCAGCAGGAGATTCGGGAGCAAAAACATTCAGTACTTC.

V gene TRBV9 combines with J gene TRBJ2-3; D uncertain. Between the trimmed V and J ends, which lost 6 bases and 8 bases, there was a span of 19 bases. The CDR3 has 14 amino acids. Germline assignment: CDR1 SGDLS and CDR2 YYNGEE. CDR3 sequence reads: CASTVQALGGTQYF. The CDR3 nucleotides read TGTGCCAGCACCGTCCAAGCTTTGGGTGGTACGCAGTATTTT.

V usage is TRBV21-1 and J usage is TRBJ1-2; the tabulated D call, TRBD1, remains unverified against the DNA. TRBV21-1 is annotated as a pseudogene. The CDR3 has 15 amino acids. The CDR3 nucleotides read TGTGCCAGCAGCAAAGGGGACAGGGGAGTCTATGGCTACACCTTC. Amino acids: CASSKGDRGVYGYTF.